This passage covers 12 T cell receptor beta chains from one sample sequenced in a study of blood T cells in healthy people across ages. For the second PCR, which ran for about 7 to 11 cycles, a sample-barcoded 5' primer and a J-beta primer mix were used. One entry per CDR3 protein, called by TCRdb with MiXCR from the 5' RACE reads. The sample holds fewer than 2,000,000 distinct CDR3 sequences, roughly two fifths seen once. The sequenced material came from blood. Receptor source: a human donor in good health.

The chain has TRBV20-1 and TRBJ2-7; the D gene is possibly TRBD2 (6 bases). The CDR3 extends over 15 amino acids. Germline CDR1 is DFQATT and CDR2 is SNEGSKA (reference sequence). With 0 bases removed from V and 5 bases from J, the gap between germline ends came to 17 bases. CDR3 DNA: TGCAGTGCTAGAGATCTGGGTGCTGGCGGGAACGAGCAGTACTTC. Its translation: CSARDLGAGGNEQYF.

Points on this clonotype: A much larger clone is a single base away; this may be a read error. The chain has TRBV7-2 and TRBJ1-5; the D gene is possibly TRBD1 (6 bases). V was cut by 5 bases and J by 9 bases, with 17 bases left in between. The germline V gene encodes CDR1 SGHTA and CDR2 FQGNSA. This CDR3 spans 14 amino acids. CDR3 DNA: TGTGCCAGCAGCCAAAGGGGGGGAGGCCGGCCCCAGCATTTT. This gives the protein CASSQRGGGRPQHF. Combining the CDR3 with reference TRBV7-2 and TRBJ1-5 gives the whole variable domain GAGVSQSPSNKVTEKGKDVELRCDPISGHTALYWYRQSLGQGLEFLIYFQGNSAPDKSGLPSDRFSAERTGGSVSTLTIQRTQQEDSAVYLCASSQRGGGRPQHFGDGTRLSIL.

This clonotype was seen at least ten times. The chain couples TRBV4-1 to TRBJ2-3, with D possibly matching TRBD1 (5 bases). Germline V gene data show CDR1 as MGHRA and CDR2 as YSYEKL. The CDR3 is 14 amino acids. The germline V and J ends were trimmed by 1 base and 0 bases, with 5 bases remaining between them. Here the CDR3 DNA reads TGCGCCAGCAGCCAAGGACAGAGCACAGATACGCAGTATTTT. Translated: CASSQGQSTDTQYF.

This clonotype has just one count. This chain connects TRBV28 to TRBJ2-7; D possibly corresponds to TRBD1 (6 bases). CDR3 length: 13 amino acids. Per the germline V gene, CDR1 is MDHEN and CDR2 is SYDVKM. V was shortened by 5 bases and J by 6 bases, with 14 bases between the two germline ends. CDR3: CASSDRQDTEQYF. CDR3 nucleotides: TGTGCCAGCAGTGATAGACAGGACACCGAGCAGTACTTC.

This clonotype was picked up many times. This chain links TRBV7-9 with TRBJ2-5; unclear D gene. The V gene's germline CDR1 is SEHNR and CDR2 FQNEAQ (reference sequence). The germline V and J ends were trimmed by 1 base and 11 bases, with 8 bases remaining between them. This CDR3 is 11 amino acids long. The CDR3 region is CASSLEEQQYF. For the CDR3, the DNA is TGTGCCAGCAGCTTAGAAGAACAGCAGTACTTC.

A few counts support this clonotype. The gene calls are TRBV10-3 and TRBJ2-2; 9 positions match TRBD1. V lost 4 bases and J lost 10; bases outside the gene matches: 4. CDR1 and CDR2 from the germline V gene are ENHRY and SYGVKD. CDR3 size: 13 residues. The CDR3 sequence is CAISGTGDEELFF. Here the CDR3 DNA reads TGTGCCATCAGTGGGACAGGGGACGAGGAGCTGTTTTTT.

The genes are TRBV18 and TRBJ2-1, with 10 positions matching TRBD1. CDR3 length equals 14 residues. After removal of 0 bases from V and 12 bases from J, the junction contained 5 bases not matched to a gene. The germline V gene encodes CDR1 KGHSH and CDR2 LQKENI. Here the CDR3 reads CASSPPEGQGWQFF. As DNA, the CDR3 is TGTGCCAGCTCACCACCTGAGGGACAGGGGTGGCAGTTCTTC.

This chain connects TRBV19 to TRBJ2-4, with D perhaps TRBD2 (5 bases). The CDR3 extends over 16 amino acids. Germline V gene sequence: CDR1 LNHDA, CDR2 SQIVND (reference sequence). The V and J ends lost 5 bases and 2 bases respectively, with 16 bases between them. The CDR3 DNA reads as TGTGCCAGTAGTCCAATAGTCGGGGTAACCAAAAACATTCAGTACTTC. Translating gives CASSPIVGVTKNIQYF. The complete variable domain, with remaining parts taken from reference TRBV19 and TRBJ2-4, reads DGGITQSPKYLFRKEGQNVTLSCEQNLNHDAMYWYRQDPGQGLRLIYYSQIVNDFQKGDIAEGYSVSREKKESFPLTVTSAQKNPTAFYLCASSPIVGVTKNIQYFGAGTRLSVL.

This clonotype was seen only a few times. The genes are TRBV4-2 and TRBJ2-3; D call uncertain. V was trimmed by 0 bases and J by 6 bases, leaving 10 bases between them. This CDR3 has 14 amino acids. Per germline, CDR1 LGHNA and CDR2 YNFKEQ. CDR3 residues: CASSQEWLGDTQYF. CDR3 bases: TGTGCCAGCAGCCAAGAATGGCTGGGTGATACGCAGTATTTT.

The CDR3 here is CASSGAHEQYF. The CDR3 DNA sequence: TGTGCCAGCAGCGGCGCCCACGAGCAGTACTTC. The chain is built from TRBV6-2 or TRBV6-3 and TRBJ2-7, with D unresolved. The CDR3 runs 11 residues. Germline loops: CDR1 MNHEY, CDR2 SVGEGT. The V end lost 6 bases, the J end lost 5 bases, and 8 bases lay between the germline ends.

V gene TRBV10-3 combines with J gene TRBJ2-7; D call uncertain. This CDR3 has 13 amino acids. Germline CDR1 ENHRY, CDR2 SYGVKD. Trimming took 6 bases from V and 3 from J, leaving 12 bases between them. The CDR3 sequence: CAISGRPDYEQYF. CDR3 DNA sequence: TGTGCCATCAGCGGACGGCCGGACTACGAGCAGTACTTC.

The chain uses TRBV7-2 and TRBJ1-5, with TRBD1 matching over 7 bases. Germline CDR1 is SGHTA and CDR2 is FQGNSA. Trimming at V came to 5 bases and at J to 7 bases, leaving 5 bases not matched to a gene. The CDR3 covers 13 residues. The CDR3 protein is CASSPHRGQPQHF. The CDR3 DNA reads TGTGCCAGCAGCCCCCACAGGGGACAGCCCCAGCATTTT. Complete variable domain (other parts from reference TRBV7-2 and TRBJ1-5): GAGVSQSPSNKVTEKGKDVELRCDPISGHTALYWYRQSLGQGLEFLIYFQGNSAPDKSGLPSDRFSAERTGGSVSTLTIQRTQQEDSAVYLCASSPHRGQPQHFGDGTRLSIL.